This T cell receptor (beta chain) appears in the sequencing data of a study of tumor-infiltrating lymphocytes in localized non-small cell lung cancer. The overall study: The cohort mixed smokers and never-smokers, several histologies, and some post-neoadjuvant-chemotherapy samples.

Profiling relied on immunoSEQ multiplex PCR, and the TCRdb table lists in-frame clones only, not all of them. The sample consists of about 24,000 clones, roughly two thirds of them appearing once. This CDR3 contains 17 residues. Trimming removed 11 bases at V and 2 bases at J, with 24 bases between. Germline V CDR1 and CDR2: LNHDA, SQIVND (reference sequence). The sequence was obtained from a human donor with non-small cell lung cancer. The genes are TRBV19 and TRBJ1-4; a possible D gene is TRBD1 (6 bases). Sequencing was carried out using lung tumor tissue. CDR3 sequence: CASSSRGVRLTNEKLFF. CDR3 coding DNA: TGTGCCTCCAGTTCCAGGGGCGTACGTCTGACTAATGAAAAACTGTTTTTT.